This passage covers 30 T cell receptor beta chains from one sample sequenced in a study of T-cell reconstitution after alpha-beta-depleted transplantation in children. Unique molecular identifiers were used to barcode this TCRbeta library. MiXCR was run by TCRdb on the PCR reads, yielding one entry per CDR3 protein. The data contain a few hundred thousand distinct CDR3 sequences, 43% of them singletons. Sequenced here: PBMCs, sampled before TCRalphabeta/CD19-depleted stem cell transplant. The receptors were sampled from a girl aged 2 to 10 with aplastic anemia, due to receive a stem cell transplant.

The chain recombines TRBV20-1 with TRBJ2-7, with D unclear. This CDR3 is 16 amino acids long. Germline V gives CDR1 DFQATT, CDR2 SNEGSKA (reference sequence). The V gene lost 6 bases and the J gene lost 0 bases, with 21 bases spanning the gap. This chain's CDR3 is CSAIIPEHGTSYEQYF. The DNA for the CDR3 is TGCAGTGCCATCATACCCGAACATGGAACCTCCTACGAGCAGTACTTC.

This clonotype has more than one count but fewer than ten. V gene TRBV2 combines with J gene TRBJ2-7; no firm D call. The V and J ends lost 6 bases and 2 bases respectively, with 14 bases between them. Germline V CDR1 and CDR2: SNHLY, FYNNEI. The CDR3 loop spans 14 amino acids. CDR3 in DNA: TGTGCCAGCAGCCCGCCTGACAAGACCTACGAGCAGTACTTC. This sequence encodes CASSPPDKTYEQYF.

This clonotype was found a few times. The chain has TRBV6-5 and TRBJ2-1; unclear D gene. Germline lookup yields CDR1 MNHEY and CDR2 SVGAGI. V gave up 2 bases and J gave up 5 bases, with 16 bases separating them. The CDR3 totals 16 residues. The CDR3 is CASSYRSDKANNEQFF. In DNA, the CDR3 is TGTGCCAGCAGTTACAGGAGCGATAAGGCTAACAATGAGCAGTTCTTC.

The chain couples TRBV20-1 to TRBJ1-5; maybe TRBD1 (6 bases). Per germline, CDR1 DFQATT and CDR2 SNEGSKA (reference sequence). The CDR3 length is 13 residues. Trimming pared 2 bases from V and 5 bases from J, leaving 10 bases between. The CDR3 loop is CSARTQGYQPQHF. As DNA, the CDR3 is TGCAGTGCTAGAACCCAGGGGTATCAGCCCCAGCATTTT.

This chain connects TRBV20-1 to TRBJ2-7; a weak D match, TRBD2 (6 bases). The germline CDR1 and CDR2 sequences are DFQATT and SNEGSKA (reference sequence). Trimming left V 5 bases short and J 2 bases short, with 19 bases between. This CDR3 contains 15 residues. CDR3 in amino acids: CSARYDRGTPYEQYF. The DNA for the CDR3 is TGCAGTGCTCGGTATGACCGAGGGACTCCCTACGAGCAGTACTTC.

The chain recombines TRBV7-2 with TRBJ2-3, with D maybe TRBD2 (6 bases). CDR1 and CDR2 (germline): SGHTA, FQGNSA. The V end lost 1 base, the J end lost 0 bases, and 14 bases lay between the germline ends. CDR3 length equals 17 residues. CDR3 bases: TGTGCCAGCAGCTTAGGTTCGCCGGAGGGAAGCACAGATACGCAGTATTTT. Encoded protein: CASSLGSPEGSTDTQYF. The full variable domain, with the rest looked up from reference TRBV7-2 and TRBJ2-3, is GAGVSQSPSNKVTEKGKDVELRCDPISGHTALYWYRQSLGQGLEFLIYFQGNSAPDKSGLPSDRFSAERTGGSVSTLTIQRTQQEDSAVYLCASSLGSPEGSTDTQYFGPGTRLTVL.

This clonotype has more than one count but fewer than ten. The CDR3 nucleotides read TGTGCCAGCAAAGGGGGTGCATACGACTACGAGCAGTACTTC. It codes for CASKGGAYDYEQYF. The chain couples TRBV27 to TRBJ2-7; D is perhaps TRBD1 (6 bases). Germline V gene sequence: CDR1 MNHEY, CDR2 SMNVEV (reference sequence). The CDR3 covers 14 residues. The V and J ends lost 7 bases and 3 bases respectively, with 16 bases between them.

The V call is TRBV4-2, the J call TRBJ2-2; D unresolved. There are 14 residues in the CDR3. The V end was cut by 3 bases, the J end by 5 bases, with 10 bases between. CDR1 and CDR2 from the germline V gene are LGHNA and YNFKEQ. The CDR3 DNA is TGTGCCAGCAGCCACTCAGTGGCGACCGGGGAGCTGTTTTTT. The encoded protein is CASSHSVATGELFF.

The V and J genes are TRBV25-1 and TRBJ1-6; TRBD1 is a possible D gene (6 bases). Trimming stripped 5 bases from V and 10 bases from J, with 15 bases between. Germline CDR1 is MGHDK and CDR2 is SYGVNS. This CDR3 contains 14 residues. The CDR3 loop is CASSTTGRGSPLHF. Here the CDR3 DNA reads TGTGCCAGCAGTACGACAGGTCGAGGATCACCCCTCCACTTT.

V and J are TRBV12-3 or TRBV12-4 and TRBJ1-2; D gene ambiguous. The CDR3 loop spans 11 amino acids. The ends were cut back, 1 base at V and 12 bases at J, with 9 bases in the middle. The CDR3 here is CASSLVDGDTF. CDR3 DNA sequence: TGTGCCAGCAGTTTAGTAGACGGCGACACCTTC.

This clonotype occurred many times. The chain has TRBV25-1 and TRBJ2-7, with TRBD1 matching 9 bases. J was trimmed by 4 bases and V by 3 bases; bases with no gene match: 7. CDR1 is MGHDK and CDR2 is SYGVNS in the germline V gene. This CDR3 is built from 15 residues. The CDR3 coding sequence is TGTGCCAGCAGTGATCCAACCGGGACAGGGTACGAGCAGTACTTC. It specifies CASSDPTGTGYEQYF.

The chain employs TRBV15 and TRBJ1-3, with TRBD1 as a possible D gene (5 bases). V gave up 0 bases and J gave up 0 bases, with 9 bases separating them. There are 16 residues in the CDR3. CDR1 LNHNV and CDR2 YYDKDF come from the germline V gene (reference sequence). The CDR3 here is CATSRDRGSSGNTIYF. Written as DNA, the CDR3 is TGTGCCACCAGCAGAGATCGGGGCTCCTCTGGAAACACCATATATTTT.

In its sample, this clonotype was seen a few times. The chain combines TRBV12-3 or TRBV12-4 with TRBJ2-7; 7 nucleotides match TRBD2. J lost 3 bases, V lost 0 bases, and 2 bases had no gene match. The CDR3 is made up of 14 amino acids. The CDR3: CASSLAPGGYEQYF. The DNA of the CDR3 is TGTGCCAGCAGTTTAGCGCCGGGAGGCTACGAGCAGTACTTC.

This clonotype was detected ten times or more. V usage is TRBV12-3 or TRBV12-4 and J usage is TRBJ2-4; D uncertain. This CDR3 comprises 12 residues. The V gene lost 7 bases and the J gene lost 7 bases, with 11 bases spanning the gap. In DNA, the CDR3 is TGTGCCAGCACCTACCAAGGGAACATTCAGTACTTC. Translation: CASTYQGNIQYF.

The chain has TRBV7-2 and TRBJ2-1; D may be TRBD2 (6 bases). Trimming removed 1 base from V and 6 bases from J, with 13 bases in between. The CDR3 has 15 residues. Germline V gene sequence: CDR1 SGHTA, CDR2 FQGNSA. CDR3 sequence: CASSLVRDSTNEQFF. CDR3 nucleotides: TGTGCCAGCAGCTTAGTGCGGGACTCGACCAATGAGCAGTTCTTC.

The chain employs TRBV19 and TRBJ1-2; D remains ambiguous. The germline V gene has CDR1 LNHDA and CDR2 SQIVND (reference sequence). The CDR3 has 15 residues. Trimming pared 2 bases from V and 8 bases from J, leaving 18 bases between. CDR3 protein: CASSITPSRNEGYTF. The CDR3 DNA follows: TGTGCCAGTAGTATAACCCCATCCAGAAATGAAGGCTACACCTTC.

Note on this clonotype: At one end the junction does not follow the germline gene, possibly because of a read error. This chain links TRBV6-4 with TRBJ1-5; no reliable D call. The CDR3 loop spans 9 amino acids. Germline-derived CDR1 and CDR2 are MRHNA and SNTAGT. CDR3 bases: TGTGCCAGCAAGCAGCCCCAGCATTTT. Translating gives CASKQPQHF.

The chain carries TRBV29-1 and TRBJ2-1; 10 positions match TRBD2. CDR1 and CDR2 from the germline V gene are SQVTM and ANQGSEA. CDR3 size: 15 residues. The trim removed 7 bases at V and 5 bases at J, leaving 11 bases unmatched. The chain's CDR3 is CSALAGASPNNEQFF. For the CDR3, the DNA is TGCAGCGCGCTAGCGGGAGCCTCCCCGAACAATGAGCAGTTCTTC.

This clonotype was recorded at least ten times. The V gene is TRBV5-1, the J gene TRBJ2-7; maybe TRBD2 (6 bases). The V gene lost 0 bases and the J gene lost 3 bases, with 13 bases spanning the gap. The CDR3 has 15 residues. CDR1 is SGHRS and CDR2 is YFSETQ in the germline V gene. CDR3 sequence reads: CASSLGDLDVYEQYF. The CDR3 DNA sequence: TGCGCCAGCAGCTTGGGGGACTTGGACGTCTACGAGCAGTACTTC.

This chain uses TRBV5-1 with TRBJ2-3; TRBD1 aligns across 9 bases. Germline-derived CDR1 and CDR2 are SGHRS and YFSETQ. This CDR3 spans 16 amino acids. Trimming at V came to 4 bases and at J to 1 base, leaving 7 bases not matched to a gene. The chain's CDR3 is CASSPDRGYGTDTQYF. DNA of the CDR3: TGCGCCAGCAGCCCGGACAGGGGTTATGGCACAGATACGCAGTATTTT.

This clonotype was detected a few times. The rearrangement joins TRBV20-1 to TRBJ2-5; 13 bases match TRBD2. CDR1 and CDR2 (germline): DFQATT, SNEGSKA (reference sequence). The CDR3 runs to 13 residues. The DNA of the CDR3 is TGCAGCCCGGGACTAGCGGGGCGTGAGACCCAGTACTTC. As protein: CSPGLAGRETQYF.

This clonotype turned up a few times. This chain joins TRBV7-9 and TRBJ2-1; D is unresolved. Germline CDR1 is SEHNR and CDR2 is FQNEAQ (reference sequence). V lost 0 bases and J lost 8, with 8 bases in between. The CDR3 extends over 13 amino acids. The CDR3 coding sequence is TGTGCCAGCAGCTTAGCGATAGCCGATGAGCAGTTCTTC. It is translated as CASSLAIADEQFF.

This clonotype was seen only once. The chain has TRBV7-3 and TRBJ2-1; no clear D gene. The CDR3 is 15 residues long. V was pared by 6 bases and J by 0 bases, with 12 bases between. Germline loops: CDR1 SGHTA, CDR2 FQGTGA. The CDR3 reads CASSPGLGSYNEQFF. The CDR3 bases are TGTGCCAGCAGTCCGGGTCTAGGCTCCTACAATGAGCAGTTCTTC. Using reference TRBV7-3 and TRBJ2-1 for the parts outside the CDR3, the full variable domain is GAGVSQTPSNKVTEKGKYVELRCDPISGHTALYWYRQSLGQGPEFLIYFQGTGAADDSGLPNDRFFAVRPEGSVSTLKIQRTERGDSAVYLCASSPGLGSYNEQFFGPGTRLTVL.

This clonotype was picked up one time. The chain combines TRBV27 with TRBJ2-7; D is perhaps TRBD1 or TRBD2 (5 bases each). Germline CDR1 and CDR2: MNHEY and SMNVEV (reference sequence). With 2 bases removed from V and 6 bases from J, the gap between germline ends came to 20 bases. This CDR3 has 16 residues. CDR3 DNA: TGTGCCAGCAGTTTACTGGTGGGAGCGCAGGGTTCCGAGCAGTACTTC. This sequence encodes CASSLLVGAQGSEQYF.

The CDR3 coding sequence is TGTGCCAGCAGTTTGGGGCTCCCTAACTATGGCTACACCTTC. It is translated as CASSLGLPNYGYTF. The chain employs TRBV6-5 and TRBJ1-2, with D perhaps TRBD1 (5 bases). Trimming removed 4 bases from V and 0 bases from J, with 9 bases in between. The CDR3 runs to 14 residues. CDR1 and CDR2 (germline): MNHEY, SVGAGI.

The rearrangement uses TRBV29-1 and TRBJ2-7; D uncertain. The CDR3 is 13 residues long. In germline, CDR1 is SQVTM, CDR2 ANQGSEA. Trimming shortened V by 3 bases and J by 2 bases, and 11 bases separated the two germline ends. This CDR3 is CSVELDIPYEQYF. As DNA, the CDR3 is TGCAGCGTTGAGCTCGATATCCCCTACGAGCAGTACTTC.

The rearrangement links TRBV7-2 to TRBJ2-1; tentatively, D is TRBD1 (6 bases). This CDR3 spans 15 amino acids. V gave up 5 bases and J gave up 3 bases, with 14 bases separating them. Per germline, CDR1 SGHTA and CDR2 FQGNSA. Written as DNA, the CDR3 is TGTGCCAGCAGCATCGACAGGTCCTACTACAATGAGCAGTTCTTC. It translates to CASSIDRSYYNEQFF. Combining the CDR3 with reference TRBV7-2 and TRBJ2-1 gives the whole variable domain GAGVSQSPSNKVTEKGKDVELRCDPISGHTALYWYRQSLGQGLEFLIYFQGNSAPDKSGLPSDRFSAERTGGSVSTLTIQRTQQEDSAVYLCASSIDRSYYNEQFFGPGTRLTVL.

This clonotype was picked up many times. The CDR3 bases are TGTGCCAGCAGCTTCCCGAGAGATGATGGCTACACCTTC. This translates into CASSFPRDDGYTF. V gene TRBV7-9 combines with J gene TRBJ1-2; D gene uncertain. Germline CDR1 SEHNR, CDR2 FQNEAQ (reference sequence). This CDR3 contains 13 residues. V gave up 3 bases and J gave up 6 bases, with 11 bases separating them.

On this clonotype: An end of the junction does not agree with germline; a read error may underlie this. CDR3 sequence reads: CARLGAGRDVYAPF. The DNA of the CDR3 is TGTGCCCGTTTGGGCGCAGGGCGAGACGTCTATGCCCCTTTT. The rearrangement links TRBV10-3 to TRBJ1-4, with D perhaps TRBD1 (5 bases). The CDR3 consists of 14 residues. In germline, CDR1 is ENHRY, CDR2 SYGVKD.

The table lists this clonotype with a few counts. The chain links TRBV7-9 to TRBJ2-3; D is undetermined. Germline assignment: CDR1 SEHNR and CDR2 FQNEAQ (reference sequence). The CDR3 consists of 12 residues. Trimming stripped 4 bases from V and 6 bases from J, with 8 bases between. The CDR3 reads CASSSVLDTQYF. The CDR3 region has the DNA TGTGCCAGCAGCTCCGTGCTTGATACGCAGTATTTT.